The 17 T cell receptor beta chains given below trace back to one sample, sequenced in a study of cytomegalovirus exposure and HLA in healthy donors. The PCR was carried out with 60 Vbeta primers and 13 Jbeta primers. Generated by immunoSEQ multiplex PCR, the TCRdb table keeps only in-frame clones and is missing some. The table includes 65,000 to 100,000 clones, about 74% detected once. Sequenced input: PBMCs. All receptors come from a man between 40 and 49 years old in good health and CMV-seronegative.

This sequence joins TRBV7-9 and TRBJ1-4; 7 bases map to TRBD1. V was pared by 4 bases and J by 5 bases, with 7 bases of the junction left unmatched. The germline CDR1 and CDR2 sequences are SEHNR and FQNEAQ (reference sequence). The CDR3 has 15 residues. This CDR3 reads CASSSGQPANEKLFF. The CDR3, as DNA: TGTGCCAGCAGCTCGGGACAGCCCGCGAATGAAAAACTGTTTTTT.

This sequence joins TRBV7-3 and TRBJ2-5; 7 bases are shared with TRBD2. V lost 6 bases and J lost 5; bases outside the gene matches: 9. CDR1 SGHTA and CDR2 FQGTGA come from the germline V gene. The CDR3 is made up of 14 amino acids. The chain's CDR3 is CASSSNGGRETQYF. CDR3 nucleotides: TGTGCCAGCAGTTCTAACGGGGGGAGGGAGACCCAGTACTTC.

The CDR3, as DNA: TGTGCCAGCAGTGAAATACCAGAGGCTGGCTACACCTTC. This encodes CASSEIPEAGYTF. This chain connects TRBV6-1 to TRBJ1-2; D uncertain. CDR3 length: 13 amino acids. The V gene lost 2 bases and the J gene lost 7 bases, with 11 bases spanning the gap. Germline lookup yields CDR1 MNHNS and CDR2 SASEGT.

The chain carries TRBV30 and TRBJ2-2; no firm D call. There are 14 residues in the CDR3. Germline assignment: CDR1 GTSNPN and CDR2 SVGIG (reference sequence). Trimming removed 0 bases at V and 5 bases at J, with 10 bases between. Here the CDR3 reads CAWSVIIGTGELFF. CDR3 in DNA: TGTGCCTGGAGTGTAATCATCGGGACCGGGGAGCTGTTTTTT.

The chain recombines TRBV6-1 with TRBJ1-5; no reliable D call. V was cut by 6 bases and J by 5 bases, with 14 bases left in between. The CDR3 sequence is 14 residues long. CDR1 is MNHNS, CDR2 SASEGT, per germline. DNA for the CDR3: TGTGCCAGCAGCCCTGGGCCCGACCATCAGCCCCAGCATTTT. It is translated as CASSPGPDHQPQHF.

The rearrangement links TRBV7-2 to TRBJ2-2; tentatively, D is TRBD1 (5 bases). The CDR3 contains 16 residues. V was cut by 1 base and J by 0 bases, with 9 bases left in between. From germline, CDR1 is SGHTA and CDR2 FQGNSA. CDR3 bases: TGTGCCAGCAGCTTAGGGGGCCCTACGAACACCGGGGAGCTGTTTTTT. This codes for CASSLGGPTNTGELFF. The whole variable domain, filled in from reference TRBV7-2 and TRBJ2-2, reads GAGVSQSPSNKVTEKGKDVELRCDPISGHTALYWYRQSLGQGLEFLIYFQGNSAPDKSGLPSDRFSAERTGGSVSTLTIQRTQQEDSAVYLCASSLGGPTNTGELFFGEGSRLTVL.

The rearrangement links TRBV6-5 to TRBJ1-2, with 7 nucleotides matching TRBD1. The CDR3 length is 14 residues. From germline, CDR1 is MNHEY and CDR2 SVGAGI. Losses at the gene ends were 7 bases for V and 5 bases for J; bases not matched to a gene: 10. Written as DNA, the CDR3 is TGTGCCAGCAAGCAGGGGGGAAGGGGGTATGGCTACACCTTC. This codes for CASKQGGRGYGYTF.

The table lists this clone with a few counts. The chain combines TRBV19 with TRBJ1-1; 9 bases agree with TRBD1. Germline V lookup: CDR1 LNHDA, CDR2 SQIVND (reference sequence). J gave up 4 bases and V 6 bases, and 6 bases lay outside the gene matches. CDR3 length: 14 amino acids. The CDR3 nucleotides read TGTGCCAGTAGGCCACAGGGGGCGGTCACTGAAGCTTTCTTT. This codes for CASRPQGAVTEAFF.

This chain joins TRBV9 and TRBJ1-2; D may be TRBD1 (5 bases). The V gene lost 2 bases and the J gene lost 0 bases, with 14 bases spanning the gap. Germline V gives CDR1 SGDLS, CDR2 YYNGEE. The CDR3 is 16 amino acids. DNA of the CDR3: TGTGCCAGCAGCGTTGATCCCCAGGGTACTAACTATGGCTACACCTTC. It encodes CASSVDPQGTNYGYTF.

The chain carries TRBV4-2 and TRBJ1-2; 8 nucleotides line up with TRBD1. The CDR3 length is 15 residues. The J segment lost 4 bases and the V segment lost 1 base, leaving 5 bases of the junction unmatched. CDR1 and CDR2 (germline): LGHNA, YNFKEQ. CDR3 sequence: CASSQVSTGAYGYTF. DNA of the CDR3: TGTGCCAGCAGCCAAGTCTCGACAGGGGCCTATGGCTACACCTTC.

This chain uses TRBV19 with TRBJ1-2, with 7 bases fitting TRBD1. Looked up from germline, CDR1 is LNHDA and CDR2 is SQIVND (reference sequence). The CDR3 runs 12 residues. Losses at the gene ends were 8 bases for V and 6 bases for J; bases not matched to a gene: 6. CDR3 amino acids: CASDQGVNGYTF. CDR3 bases: TGTGCCAGTGACCAGGGGGTCAATGGCTACACCTTC.

V is TRBV30 and J is TRBJ2-3; no firm D call. The germline gives CDR1 GTSNPN, CDR2 SVGIG (reference sequence). Trimming shortened V by 4 bases and J by 0 bases, and 11 bases separated the two germline ends. The CDR3 totals 14 residues. In nucleotides, the CDR3 is TGTGCCTGGAATTACTACTCTAGCACAGATACGCAGTATTTT. This translates into CAWNYYSSTDTQYF.

The chain employs TRBV5-1 and TRBJ1-1; 8 bases agree with TRBD1. There are 15 residues in the CDR3. CDR1 is SGHRS, CDR2 YFSETQ, per germline. The trim removed 4 bases at V and 0 bases at J, leaving 5 bases unmatched. In DNA form, the CDR3 reads TGCGCCAGCAGCCCGGGACAGGTCCTGAACACTGAAGCTTTCTTT. It translates to CASSPGQVLNTEAFF.

The chain combines TRBV10-2 with TRBJ1-5; 9 positions agree with TRBD1. Germline CDR1 and CDR2: WSHSY and SAAADI. Losses at the gene ends were 9 bases for V and 7 bases for J; bases not matched to a gene: 13. The CDR3 is made up of 15 amino acids. CDR3 DNA: TGCGCCAGTCGCCTCGGGGAAGGGACAGGGCAGCCCCAGCATTTT. As protein: CASRLGEGTGQPQHF.

The chain links TRBV4-2 to TRBJ2-3; D not certain. This CDR3 is built from 15 residues. The V gene's germline CDR1 is LGHNA and CDR2 YNFKEQ. V shed 0 bases and J shed 0 bases, with 7 bases lying between them. CDR3 in DNA: TGTGCCAGCAGCCAAGAGCAAGCCAGCACAGATACGCAGTATTTT. Translating gives CASSQEQASTDTQYF.

V is TRBV7-2 and J is TRBJ1-5; possible D gene TRBD1, 5 bases. The CDR3 consists of 14 residues. From germline, CDR1 is SGHTA and CDR2 FQGNSA. V lost 4 bases to trimming and J lost 4 bases, with 11 bases between them. CDR3 in DNA: TGTGCCAGCAGCTCCGATTACAGGAATCAGCCCCAGCATTTT. This translates into CASSSDYRNQPQHF. Full variable domain (rest looked up from reference TRBV7-2 and TRBJ1-5): GAGVSQSPSNKVTEKGKDVELRCDPISGHTALYWYRQSLGQGLEFLIYFQGNSAPDKSGLPSDRFSAERTGGSVSTLTIQRTQQEDSAVYLCASSSDYRNQPQHFGDGTRLSIL.

The chain combines TRBV11-2 with TRBJ2-1; D possibly corresponds to TRBD1 (5 bases). Trimming took off 5 bases at V and 6 bases at J, with 11 bases between the two ends. The CDR3 loop spans 13 amino acids. The germline V gene has CDR1 SGHAT and CDR2 FQNNGV. The CDR3 bases are TGTGCCAGCAGCCAGGGCCTATTCAATGAGCAGTTCTTC. Translation: CASSQGLFNEQFF. The full variable domain, completed using reference TRBV11-2 and TRBJ2-1, is EAGVAQSPRYKIIEKRQSVAFWCNPISGHATLYWYQQILGQGPKLLIQFQNNGVVDDSQLPKDRFSAERLKGVDSTLKIQPAKLEDSAVYLCASSQGLFNEQFFGPGTRLTVL.